This entry features one TCR beta chain sequence. This clone was found a few times. This clone's antigen is unknown. No base-level quality is on record; no much larger clone is a single base apart. The germline V gene supplies CDR1 SGDLS and CDR2 YYNGEE. V is pared back by 4 bases and J by 2 bases, with 4 bases lying between the germline termini. The CDR3 sequence holds 13 residues, the cysteine and phenylalanine included. Only CDR3 DNA is held: 39 bases, read in frame from base 1. The cohort was made up of about 610 healthy bone marrow donors. At the time of sampling, all cohort members were nominally healthy, though unrecorded immune exposures were likely present. The donor tested CMV seronegative, placing the donor among the 350 or so seronegative members of the cohort. Each donor provided a peripheral blood sample, and peripheral blood mononuclear cells were used for TCR beta sequencing. Genomic DNA was extracted from the blood cell samples with the Qiagen DNeasy Blood Extraction Kit.

The library was produced with the immunoSEQ multiplex PCR assay. The multiplex PCR relied on a mix of 60 forward primers for TCR Vbeta segments and 13 reverse primers for TCR Jbeta segments. Amplification of the CDR3 region of rearranged TCR beta genes was performed with a multiplex PCR assay on genomic DNA. The Illumina HiSeq System was used to sequence the amplified TCR beta libraries as 87-base-pair reads. As for the authors' bioinformatics: Across the 670 or so repertoires, a later analysis counted 75 million to 90 million unique TCR beta chains, roughly 11 million of which were shared by at least two donors. Raw reads were error-corrected and collapsed into unique sequences with a nearest-neighbor algorithm that merged closely related sequences to remove PCR and sequencing errors. V, D and J gene segments were assigned by aligning CDR3 sequences to IMGT reference sequences. For a sequence to be retained, a match of at least six nucleotides was required to both a V gene segment and a J gene segment. A rearrangement was called productive if the CDR3 had no stop codons and remained in frame with V and J, and every other rearrangement was called non-productive. Following IMGT convention, CDR3 was defined as the stretch from the second conserved V-encoded cysteine up to the conserved J-encoded phenylalanine. The earlier analysis of some 580 of the donors excluded any sequence lacking an unambiguous match to a single V gene segment. An earlier analysis of a few hundred of the donors called V segments functional above 56.7% productive rearrangements and segregating when the between-donor standard deviation exceeded 5%. To diagnose cytomegalovirus status from the catalog of TCR beta chain sequences, a statistical classification framework was built. In a later analysis, V and J genes were assigned by comparing TCR nucleotide sequences against IMGT/GENE-DB human TR gene sequences. A later analysis assigned CDR3 sequences and most-parsimonious VDJ recombination scenarios with the TCRdist pipeline. In a later analysis, every TCR beta chain was defined by the combination of its CDR3 amino acid sequence and its V-gene family, and reads without a unique V-gene family were dropped. A later analysis removed several hundred highly shared, low-generation-probability nucleotide sequences to deal with suspected cross-contamination and a sequencing artifact. In a later analysis, a clonal expansion index for each public chain was calculated from normalized within-repertoire ranks of inferred template counts. In a later analysis, generation probabilities were computed using a VDJ recombination model fitted to out-of-frame rearrangements, and the results were checked against IGoR. Hypergeometric tests were used in a later analysis to score TCR-TCR, TCR-HLA and TCR-CMV co-occurrence, with a repertoire-size bias correction applied to the TCR pairs. A later analysis estimated false discovery rates by permuting HLA or CMV assignments 20 times. In a later analysis, co-occurring TCRs were grouped using DBSCAN, with TCRdist sequence similarity added in when clustering inside HLA-allele-positive subsets. Repertoires with fewer than 30,000 or more than 120,000 public chains, plus five repertoires with anomalous nucleotide sharing, were excluded from co-occurrence clustering. TCRdb carries this immuneACCESS record with in-frame sequences only. Its versions omit some clonotypes, under half of them owing to an unresolved V gene in the studies checked, with the rest unexplained. From that table come the V and J calls and clone size; the DNA was used to work out D and trimming. The sample data list around 75,000 clones, and about 78% of these were observed just once. 2.5% to 3.5% of the sample rests with the top ten.

The sample belongs to a study of cytomegalovirus exposure and HLA in healthy donors (dated by TCRdb to about 2017). Context from the whole study: An earlier analysis of 587 of the donors reported approximately 280 Gb of sequence data and roughly 120 million unique TCR beta sequences obtained from about 200 million T cells. About 330 gigabases of sequencing data and around 88 million unique TCR sequences made up an early release that covered nearly 650 HLA-typed donors. Of the approximately 370 genotyped donors, 65% to 90% were placed in the genetic ancestry cluster associated with self-reported Caucasian donors. The aim of the study was to test whether cataloging public T cell receptors could identify signatures of past pathogen exposure. The study used immunosequencing to profile the T cell repertoires of several hundred subjects and linked those repertoires to cytomegalovirus serostatus. A separate validation cohort of 90 to 150 different subjects was used in addition to the roughly 640-subject first cohort. To predict cytomegalovirus infection status, the study brought together high-throughput TCR immunosequencing, statistical association of individual TCRs with disease status, and machine learning. To study patterns of TCR occurrence, a later analysis re-analyzed previously published TCR beta repertoires from 666 donors and added high-resolution HLA genotyping. Rather than using new phenotypic data, the later analysis identified candidate immune exposures from TCR beta sequences and from how often those sequences occurred across donors. To decide whether each TCR beta V gene segment behaved as functional or pseudogenic, an earlier analysis of fewer than 750 of the donors relied on high-throughput TCR beta sequencing. Donor age, sex, ethnicity and CMV serostatus were compiled alongside the repertoire data. Genome-wide SNP genotypes for about three fifths of the 666 donors were used in a later genetic analysis, which treated that subset as a discovery cohort. Every discovery cohort repertoire had been produced on one sequencing platform. HLA typing covered class I and class II loci at four-digit resolution. The number of donors typed differed by locus, with 629-630 for A, B, C, DRB1 and DQB1, more than 500 for DQA1, 600 to 610 for DPA1, and over 400 for DPB1. Roughly 5 DR-DQ haplotypes were treated as single units for association and clustering because of strong linkage in the cohort. Among 350 to 400 genotyped donors of the cohort, an average of approximately 240,000 unique TCR beta nucleotide sequences were sequenced per donor, approximately 20% of them non-productive. Broad study findings and their caveats: At a false discovery rate of 0.05, a later analysis linked 15,000 to 20,000 TCR beta sequences to specific HLA alleles. The classifier was reported to diagnose cytomegalovirus status with high specificity and sensitivity in both the original and validation cohorts. Compared with the 666-donor mean, donors in an Asian-associated ancestry cluster had fewer N-insertions in productive TCRs, according to a later genetic analysis. The 87-base-pair reads could not distinguish some IMGT-functional V segments, including TRBV6-2 and TRBV6-3, so those segments were excluded. Compared with equally common non-associated chains, HLA-associated TCR beta chains in a later analysis were more clonally expanded and had lower generation probabilities. The study gave a list of 150 to 200 TCR beta chains associated with cytomegalovirus. According to a later analysis, TCR association rates differed among HLA loci, with DRB1 alleles showing the most associated TCRs and HLA-C alleles showing the fewest. Because HLA typing was unavailable for some donors at each locus, only the typed subset was used in association tests. In vitro tests confirmed that a few of the cytomegalovirus-associated TCR beta chains recognize cytomegalovirus antigens. When HLA alleles, especially DR and DQ, strongly co-occurred, attributing TCR associations to individual alleles was difficult. Presence/absence analyses assumed roughly uniform sequencing depth across donors, an assumption that may not hold. Broadly in line with IMGT annotations, most TCR beta V segments showed up in productive rearrangements about 90% or about 30% of the time in an earlier analysis of several hundred of the donors. Linkage disequilibrium might explain the correlated functional status among segregating V segments, but an unknown experimental factor could not be ruled out. Only TCR beta chains were sequenced in this cohort, and the absence of alpha or paired-chain data limited detectable features. Because counts were too low, 15 to 20 rarely observed V segments, including chromosome 9 orphons, were excluded from the earlier analysis of several hundred of the donors. A group of highly shared sequence variants was considered likely to be a technical artifact of the sequencing pipeline. The only immune exposure information available for the cohort was CMV serostatus. A later analysis reported that several top co-occurrence clusters appeared linked to parvovirus B19, influenza, CMV and Epstein-Barr virus. According to the authors, the approach could potentially be generalized to other disease states and immunological phenotypes. Most TCR sequences were observed very rarely across donors, whereas some public TCRs were present in many individuals. An association between a missense DCLRE1C variant and V-gene and J-gene trimming of TCR beta chains was found in a later genetic analysis and replicated in an independent cohort. A further reported finding was that TCR beta sequences accurately predicted the HLA-A and HLA-B alleles for most subjects in the first cohort. According to a later analysis, most CMV-associated TCR beta chains appeared to be HLA-restricted, and the HLA associations seemed to be driven largely by CMV exposure.

This TCR came from a man aged 18-30 years in good health and CMV-seronegative. Recombination connected TRBV9 to TRBJ1-6; no D gene is confidently identified. The sample taken for sequencing was PBMCs. The CDR3 loop reads CASSPTYNSPLHF. The nucleotide sequence is TGTGCCAGCAGCCCAACCTATAATTCACCCCTCCACTTT. Outside the CDR3, residues come from the reference TRBV9 and TRBJ1-6 proteins, so the full variable domain is: DSGVTQTPKHLITATGQRVTLRCSPRSGDLSVYWYQQSLDQGLQFLIQYYNGEERAKGNILERFSAQQFPDLHSELNLSSLELGDSALYFCASSPTYNSPLHFGNGTRLTVT.